The next 20 T cell receptor beta chains were all read from a single sample in a study of blood T cell repertoires in COVID-19. Measured with immunoSEQ multiplex PCR; TCRdb has only the in-frame clones, and not every one. The data show about 100,000 clones, more than 65% seen once. Source material: peripheral blood. The origin of the receptors is a human donor in a cohort sampled during active COVID-19.

J is TRBJ1-3 and V is TRBV5-1; D call uncertain. V was trimmed by 4 bases and J by 0 bases, leaving 5 bases between them. The germline CDR1 and CDR2 sequences are SGHRS and YFSETQ. CDR3 size: 13 residues. CDR3 sequence: CASSPFSGNTIYF. The DNA for the CDR3 is TGCGCCAGCAGCCCGTTCTCTGGAAACACCATATATTTT.

The chain combines TRBV18 with TRBJ2-7, with TRBD1 identical over 8 bases. The CDR3 spans 13 residues. Germline CDR1 and CDR2: KGHSH and LQKENI. V was clipped by 3 bases and J by 6 bases; unmatched bases: 4. This CDR3 reads CASSPRDRGEQYF. DNA of the CDR3: TGTGCCAGCTCACCGAGAGACAGGGGCGAGCAGTACTTC.

The chain uses TRBV6-5 and TRBJ1-1; 7 bases match TRBD1. Germline values: CDR1 MNHEY, CDR2 SVGAGI. This CDR3 is built from 13 residues. Germline trimming cut 6 bases from V and 5 bases from J; bases unmatched to any gene: 6. DNA for the CDR3: TGTGCCAGCAGCCAAGGGGGCCGGACTGAAGCTTTCTTT. Amino acids: CASSQGGRTEAFF.

The rearrangement links TRBV6-4 to TRBJ1-3, with TRBD1 matching over 11 bases. CDR3 length: 15 residues. With V trimmed by 5 bases and J by 7 bases, 7 bases remained unmatched. Germline CDR1 MRHNA, CDR2 SNTAGT. The CDR3 DNA sequence: TGTGCCAGCAGTTCGACCGGGACAGGGGGGAACACCATATATTTT. It specifies CASSSTGTGGNTIYF.

This clone was seen only once. This chain joins TRBV2 and TRBJ2-7; a weak D match, TRBD2 (7 bases). V lost 6 bases to trimming and J lost 2 bases, with 14 bases between them. Germline V CDR1 and CDR2: SNHLY, FYNNEI. The CDR3 has 14 residues. The CDR3 is CASSQGGVTYEQYF. Written as DNA, the CDR3 is TGTGCCAGCAGCCAAGGGGGGGTCACCTACGAGCAGTACTTC.

The chain uses TRBV5-1 and TRBJ1-6, with 7 bases identical to TRBD1. The CDR3 has 14 amino acids. Germline assignment: CDR1 SGHRS and CDR2 YFSETQ. Trimming removed 4 bases from V and 9 bases from J; junction bases left unmatched: 7. The CDR3 loop is CASSTDRASSPLHF. The CDR3 DNA reads as TGCGCCAGCAGCACCGACAGGGCTAGTTCACCCCTCCACTTT.

The chain joins TRBV14 to TRBJ2-6, with D possibly being TRBD1 (6 bases). Germline CDR1 is SGHDN and CDR2 is FVKESK. The CDR3 contains 19 residues. Trimming stripped 0 bases from V and 0 bases from J, with 15 bases between. CDR3 sequence: CASSQDEYRATSGANVLTF. The CDR3 region has the DNA TGTGCCAGCAGCCAAGACGAGTACAGGGCAACCTCTGGGGCCAACGTCCTGACTTTC.

The chain employs TRBV19 and TRBJ2-1, with D possibly being TRBD2 (5 bases). Germline CDR1 reads LNHDA; CDR2 reads SQIVND (reference sequence). This CDR3 region has 14 residues. The V gene lost 3 bases and the J gene lost 5 bases, with 11 bases spanning the gap. The DNA for the CDR3 is TGTGCCAGTAGTATGCTGGCTAGCCACAATGAGCAGTTCTTC. Amino acid sequence: CASSMLASHNEQFF.

The chain couples TRBV9 to TRBJ2-7; D is unresolved. V dropped 1 base and J dropped 6 bases, with 8 bases sitting between them. This CDR3 contains 12 residues. Germline V gene data show CDR1 as SGDLS and CDR2 as YYNGEE. The CDR3 DNA is TGTGCCAGCAGCGTATACGGCGGCGAGCAGTACTTC. Translating it yields CASSVYGGEQYF.

This clone was seen a few times. This chain joins TRBV19 and TRBJ1-6; D remains unclear. CDR3 length equals 13 residues. Trimming removed 8 bases from V and 5 bases from J, with 10 bases in between. Germline CDR1 LNHDA, CDR2 SQIVND (reference sequence). CDR3 bases: TGTGCCAGTGGGCGGGAGGATAATTCACCCCTCCACTTT. Translating gives CASGREDNSPLHF.

V is TRBV29-1 and J is TRBJ2-1, with 9 bases that match TRBD1. There are 14 residues in the CDR3. CDR1 is SQVTM, CDR2 ANQGSEA, per germline. Losses at the gene ends were 6 bases for V and 4 bases for J; bases not matched to a gene: 7. For the CDR3, the DNA is TGCAGCGTCACCGGGACAGGGACTTACAATGAGCAGTTCTTC. Amino acid sequence: CSVTGTGTYNEQFF.

This rearrangement joins TRBV7-3 to TRBJ2-1; TRBD1 matches 8 bases. Germline trimming cut 5 bases from V and 2 bases from J; bases unmatched to any gene: 17. CDR1 is SGHTA, CDR2 FQGTGA, per germline. The CDR3 contains 19 residues. The CDR3 bases are TGTGCCAGCAGCAGACAGGGGCCCAGTTCGGGGAGAGCCTACAATGAGCAGTTCTTC. Translation gives CASSRQGPSSGRAYNEQFF.

The rearrangement joins TRBV19 to TRBJ2-1; TRBD2 aligns across 14 bases. The CDR3 contains 16 residues. Losses at the gene ends were 5 bases for V and 9 bases for J; bases not matched to a gene: 9. The V gene's germline CDR1 is LNHDA and CDR2 SQIVND (reference sequence). The CDR3 is CASSPRGLAGAGEQFF. CDR3 sequence (DNA): TGTGCCAGTAGTCCGAGGGGACTAGCGGGAGCCGGTGAGCAGTTCTTC.

The rearrangement uses TRBV5-6 and TRBJ1-1; tentative D call: TRBD1 (5 bases). With 4 bases removed from V and 1 base from J, the gap between germline ends came to 11 bases. This CDR3 has 14 residues. From germline, CDR1 is SGHDT and CDR2 YYEEEE. The CDR3 DNA is TGTGCCAGCAGCCGTTATGGGGCGAACACTGAAGCTTTCTTT. Its translation is CASSRYGANTEAFF. Supplemented by reference TRBV5-6 and TRBJ1-1, the full variable domain reads DAGVTQSPTHLIKTRGQQVTLRCSPKSGHDTVSWYQQALGQGPQFIFQYYEEEERQRGNFPDRFSGHQFPNYSSELNVNALLLGDSALYLCASSRYGANTEAFFGQGTRLTVV.

This clone was counted between two and nine times. The chain couples TRBV7-9 to TRBJ2-2; 12 nucleotides align to TRBD2. Trimming removed 7 bases from V and 7 bases from J; junction bases left unmatched: 4. CDR1 SEHNR and CDR2 FQNEAQ come from the germline V gene (reference sequence). The CDR3 loop spans 14 amino acids. The CDR3 nucleotides read TGTGCCAGCATGAGACTAGCGGGAGTCGGGGAGCTGTTTTTT. Translated, it gives CASMRLAGVGELFF. Full variable domain (rest looked up from reference TRBV7-9 and TRBJ2-2): DTGVSQNPRHKITKRGQNVTFRCDPISEHNRLYWYRQTLGQGPEFLTYFQNEAQLEKSRLLSDRFSAERPKGSFSTLEIQRTEQGDSAMYLCASMRLAGVGELFFGEGSRLTVL.

The CDR3 loop is CASKRRNNSPLHF. The CDR3 nucleotides are TGTGCCAGCAAGAGGCGGAATAATTCACCCCTCCACTTT. The J gene is TRBJ1-6, the V gene TRBV28; unclear D gene. This CDR3 spans 13 amino acids. Germline V lookup: CDR1 MDHEN, CDR2 SYDVKM. V was shortened by 7 bases and J by 5 bases, with 9 bases between the two germline ends.

The chain employs TRBV7-3 and TRBJ2-5; D might be TRBD2 (6 bases). This CDR3 has 15 amino acids. Germline CDR1 and CDR2: SGHTA and FQGTGA. V was cut by 1 base and J by 7 bases, with 16 bases left in between. DNA for the CDR3: TGTGCCAGCAGCTTAAGTCCCGGGACTGGGGGGACCCAGTACTTC. It specifies CASSLSPGTGGTQYF. The full variable domain, completed using reference TRBV7-3 and TRBJ2-5, is GAGVSQTPSNKVTEKGKYVELRCDPISGHTALYWYRQSLGQGPEFLIYFQGTGAADDSGLPNDRFFAVRPEGSVSTLKIQRTERGDSAVYLCASSLSPGTGGTQYFGPGTRLLVL.

CDR3 bases: TGTGCCAGCAGATCGACAGGGGCTGGAGGAAACACCATATATTTT. It codes for CASRSTGAGGNTIYF. This chain connects TRBV2 to TRBJ1-3, with 8 bases fitting TRBD1. CDR3 length equals 15 residues. Germline CDR1 and CDR2: SNHLY and FYNNEI. V shed 6 bases, J shed 4 bases, and the junction held 8 bases outside the gene matches.

A few counts support this clone. This chain uses TRBV2 with TRBJ1-2; D unclear. Germline loops: CDR1 SNHLY, CDR2 FYNNEI. V was shortened by 8 bases and J by 0 bases, with 10 bases between the two germline ends. The CDR3 is 13 amino acids. The CDR3 protein is CASLRQANYGYTF. CDR3 DNA sequence: TGTGCCAGCCTTCGCCAGGCTAACTATGGCTACACCTTC. Complete variable domain (other parts from reference TRBV2 and TRBJ1-2): EPEVTQTPSHQVTQMGQEVILRCVPISNHLYFYWYRQILGQKVEFLVSFYNNEISEKSEIFDDQFSVERPDGSNFTLKIRSTKLEDSAMYFCASLRQANYGYTFGSGTRLTVV.

This rearrangement joins TRBV18 to TRBJ2-5, with 14 positions matching TRBD2. V shed 3 bases, J shed 4 bases, and the junction held 1 base outside the gene matches. The CDR3 is 15 residues long. Germline loops: CDR1 KGHSH, CDR2 LQKENI. In DNA form, the CDR3 reads TGTGCCAGCTCACCCGGGACTAGCGGGAGAGAGACCCAGTACTTC. This translates into CASSPGTSGRETQYF.